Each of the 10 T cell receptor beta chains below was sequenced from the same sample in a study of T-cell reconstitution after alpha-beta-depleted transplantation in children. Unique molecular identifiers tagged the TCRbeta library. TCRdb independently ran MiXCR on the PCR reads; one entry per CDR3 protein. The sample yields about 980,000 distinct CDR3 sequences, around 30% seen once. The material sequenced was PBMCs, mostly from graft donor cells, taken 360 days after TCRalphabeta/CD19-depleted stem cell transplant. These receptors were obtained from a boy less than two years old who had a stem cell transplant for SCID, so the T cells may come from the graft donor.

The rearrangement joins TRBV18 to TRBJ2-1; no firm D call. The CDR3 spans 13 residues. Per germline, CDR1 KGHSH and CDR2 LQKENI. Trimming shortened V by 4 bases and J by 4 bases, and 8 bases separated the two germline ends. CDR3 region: CASSQVEYNEQFF. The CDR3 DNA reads TGTGCCAGCTCACAGGTAGAATACAATGAGCAGTTCTTC.

The CDR3 spells CATSRDMMPQPQHF. CDR3 nucleotides: TGTGCCACCAGCAGAGATATGATGCCGCAGCCCCAGCATTTT. This chain joins TRBV15 and TRBJ1-5; D not resolved. This CDR3 is 14 amino acids long. Per germline, CDR1 LNHNV and CDR2 YYDKDF (reference sequence). The V and J ends lost 0 bases and 7 bases respectively, with 10 bases between them.

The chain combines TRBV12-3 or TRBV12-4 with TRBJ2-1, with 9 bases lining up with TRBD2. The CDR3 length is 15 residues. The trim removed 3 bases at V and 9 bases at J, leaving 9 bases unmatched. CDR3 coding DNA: TGTGCCAGCAGTTTGGGGCGGGGGGGCTCTTCTGAGCAGTTCTTC. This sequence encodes CASSLGRGGSSEQFF.

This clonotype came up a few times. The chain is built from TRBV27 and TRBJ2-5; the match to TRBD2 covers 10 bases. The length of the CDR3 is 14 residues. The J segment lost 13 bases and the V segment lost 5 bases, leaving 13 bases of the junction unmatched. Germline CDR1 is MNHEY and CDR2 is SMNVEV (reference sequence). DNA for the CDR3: TGTGCCAGCAGTCCTTGGGGGACTAGCGACAAGTGGTACTTC. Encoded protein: CASSPWGTSDKWYF.

The chain's CDR3 is CASTPHLIHNEQFF. Here the CDR3 DNA reads TGTGCCAGCACCCCACACTTGATTCACAATGAGCAGTTCTTC. V usage is TRBV28 and J usage is TRBJ2-1; D is undetermined. The CDR3 extends over 14 amino acids. V was cut by 7 bases and J by 5 bases, with 15 bases left in between. Germline CDR1 MDHEN, CDR2 SYDVKM.

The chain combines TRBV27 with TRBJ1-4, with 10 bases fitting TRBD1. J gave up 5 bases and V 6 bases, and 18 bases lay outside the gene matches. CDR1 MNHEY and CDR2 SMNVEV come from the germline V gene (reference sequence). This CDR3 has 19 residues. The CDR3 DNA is TGTGCCAGCAGCCCTGACAGGGGGCGACCACTGAGGGCCAATGAAAAACTGTTTTTT. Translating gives CASSPDRGRPLRANEKLFF.

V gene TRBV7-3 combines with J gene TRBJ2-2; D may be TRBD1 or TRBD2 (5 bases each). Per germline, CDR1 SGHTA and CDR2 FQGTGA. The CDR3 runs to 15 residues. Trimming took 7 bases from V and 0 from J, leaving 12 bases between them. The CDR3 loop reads CASTRDGSNTGELFF. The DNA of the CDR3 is TGTGCCAGCACACGGGACGGTTCGAACACCGGGGAGCTGTTTTTT.

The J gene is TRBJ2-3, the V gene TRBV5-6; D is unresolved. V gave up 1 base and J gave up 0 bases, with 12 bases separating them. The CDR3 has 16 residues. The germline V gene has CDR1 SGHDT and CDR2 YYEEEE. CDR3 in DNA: TGTGCCAGCAGCTTGACCGCGCCGGTAAGCACAGATACGCAGTATTTT. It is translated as CASSLTAPVSTDTQYF. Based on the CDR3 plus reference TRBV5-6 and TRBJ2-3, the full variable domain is DAGVTQSPTHLIKTRGQQVTLRCSPKSGHDTVSWYQQALGQGPQFIFQYYEEEERQRGNFPDRFSGHQFPNYSSELNVNALLLGDSALYLCASSLTAPVSTDTQYFGPGTRLTVL.

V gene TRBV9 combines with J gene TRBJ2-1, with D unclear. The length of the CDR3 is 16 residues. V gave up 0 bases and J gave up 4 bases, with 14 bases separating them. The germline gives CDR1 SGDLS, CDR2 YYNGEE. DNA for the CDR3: TGTGCCAGCAGCGTAGGGGGTCGCCCCCAGTACAATGAGCAGTTCTTC. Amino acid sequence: CASSVGGRPQYNEQFF.

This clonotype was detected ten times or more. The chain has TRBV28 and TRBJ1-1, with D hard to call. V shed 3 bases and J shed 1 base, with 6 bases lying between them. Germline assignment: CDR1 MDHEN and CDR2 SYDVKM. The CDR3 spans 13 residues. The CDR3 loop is CASSFRANTEAFF. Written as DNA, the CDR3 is TGTGCCAGCAGTTTCCGGGCGAACACTGAAGCTTTCTTT.